Listed here is a single T cell receptor beta chain. The record originates from a study of blood T cell repertoires in COVID-19. The CDR3 runs 12 residues. V lost 6 bases and J 7 bases, leaving 13 bases between the germline ends. CDR1 and CDR2 (germline): ENHRY, SYGVKD. As processed by the authors: How many nucleated cells were present was estimated from reference gene primer amplification. Only in-frame clones appear in the TCRdb table, and some are missing; sequencing was by immunoSEQ multiplex PCR. The D gene and trimming were derived from the DNA, and the V and J assignments and clone size from that table. The profile shows fewer than 300,000 clones, approximately 86% of them singletons.

The V and J genes are TRBV10-3 and TRBJ2-7; maybe TRBD1 (6 bases). This receptor was taken from a man in his forties or fifties who had recovered from COVID-19. The sample taken for sequencing was peripheral blood. The CDR3 coding sequence is TGTGCCATCAGGGCAGGGGAGACAGAGCAGTACTTC. Its protein product is CAIRAGETEQYF.